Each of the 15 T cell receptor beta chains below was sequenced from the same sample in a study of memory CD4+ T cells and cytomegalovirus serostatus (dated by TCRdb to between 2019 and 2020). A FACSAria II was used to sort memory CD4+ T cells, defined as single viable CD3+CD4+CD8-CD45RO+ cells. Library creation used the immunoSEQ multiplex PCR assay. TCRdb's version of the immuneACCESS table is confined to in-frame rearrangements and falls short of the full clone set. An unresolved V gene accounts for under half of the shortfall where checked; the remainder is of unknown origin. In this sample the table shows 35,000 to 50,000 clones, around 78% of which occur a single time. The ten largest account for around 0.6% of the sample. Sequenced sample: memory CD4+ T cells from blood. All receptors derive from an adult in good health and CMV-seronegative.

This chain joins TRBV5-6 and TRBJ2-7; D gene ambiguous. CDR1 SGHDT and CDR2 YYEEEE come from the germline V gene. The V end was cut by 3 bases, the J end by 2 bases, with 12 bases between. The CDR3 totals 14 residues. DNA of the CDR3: TGTGCCAGCAGCTCCGGGTCTTACCCCTACGAGCAGTACTTC. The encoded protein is CASSSGSYPYEQYF.

The CDR3, as DNA: TGTGCCAGCAGCCCATTGGCGACGTATGGCTACACCTTC. It encodes CASSPLATYGYTF. V gene TRBV7-8 combines with J gene TRBJ1-2; D gene uncertain. The CDR3 runs to 13 residues. V lost 5 bases, J lost 5 bases, and 12 bases lay in between. Germline loops: CDR1 SGHVS, CDR2 FQNEAQ. Combining the CDR3 with reference TRBV7-8 and TRBJ1-2 gives the whole variable domain GAGVSQSPRYKVAKRGQDVALRCDPISGHVSLFWYQQALGQGPEFLTYFQNEAQLDKSGLPSDRFFAERPEGSVSTLKIQRTQQEDSAVYLCASSPLATYGYTFGSGTRLTVV.

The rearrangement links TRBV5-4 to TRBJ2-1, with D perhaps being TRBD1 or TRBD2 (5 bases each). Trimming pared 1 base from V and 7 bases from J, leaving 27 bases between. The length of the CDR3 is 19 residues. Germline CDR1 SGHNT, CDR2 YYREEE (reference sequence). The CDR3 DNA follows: TGTGCCAGCAGCTTGTCGGGCAAAGTGAGGGGCCAGAGAGAGAATGAGCAGTTCTTC. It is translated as CASSLSGKVRGQRENEQFF.

CDR3 protein: CASSRQGVTEAFF. The CDR3 coding sequence is TGTGCCAGCAGCCGACAGGGTGTCACTGAAGCTTTCTTT. The chain combines TRBV28 with TRBJ1-1; 7 bases match TRBD1. Germline V gene sequence: CDR1 MDHEN, CDR2 SYDVKM. Unmatched junction bases numbered 5, after V lost 6 bases and J lost 4 bases. The CDR3 is 13 amino acids.

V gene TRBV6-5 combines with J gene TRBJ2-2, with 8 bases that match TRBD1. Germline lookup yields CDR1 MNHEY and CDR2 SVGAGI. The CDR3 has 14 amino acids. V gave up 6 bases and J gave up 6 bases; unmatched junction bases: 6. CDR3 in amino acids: CASRTGVRAGELFF. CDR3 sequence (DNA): TGTGCCAGCAGGACAGGGGTTAGGGCCGGGGAGCTGTTTTTT.

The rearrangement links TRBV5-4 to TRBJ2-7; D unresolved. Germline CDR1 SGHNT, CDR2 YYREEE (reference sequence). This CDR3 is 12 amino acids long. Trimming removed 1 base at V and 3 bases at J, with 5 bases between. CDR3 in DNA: TGTGCCAGCAGCTTGTTGGGCTACGAGCAGTACTTC. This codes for CASSLLGYEQYF.

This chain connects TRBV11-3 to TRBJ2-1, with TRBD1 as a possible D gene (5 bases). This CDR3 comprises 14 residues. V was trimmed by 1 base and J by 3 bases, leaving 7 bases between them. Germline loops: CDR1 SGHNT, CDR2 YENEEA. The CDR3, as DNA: TGTGCCAGCAGCTTAGGACAGAACTACAATGAGCAGTTCTTC. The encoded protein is CASSLGQNYNEQFF.

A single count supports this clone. CDR3 protein: CASSWGSKNTEAFF. The CDR3 nucleotides are TGTGCCAGCAGCTGGGGCTCGAAGAACACTGAAGCTTTCTTT. The chain is built from TRBV5-4 and TRBJ1-1; D is possibly TRBD1 (5 bases). The CDR3 is made up of 14 amino acids. V gave up 3 bases and J gave up 1 base, with 10 bases separating them. Looked up from germline, CDR1 is SGHNT and CDR2 is YYREEE (reference sequence).

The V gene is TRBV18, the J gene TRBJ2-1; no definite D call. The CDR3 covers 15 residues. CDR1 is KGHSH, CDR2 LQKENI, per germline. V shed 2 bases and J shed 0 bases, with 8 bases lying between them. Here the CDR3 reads CASSPAPSSYNEQFF. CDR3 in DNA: TGTGCCAGCTCACCAGCGCCGAGCTCCTACAATGAGCAGTTCTTC. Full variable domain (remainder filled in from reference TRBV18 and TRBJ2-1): NAGVMQNPRHLVRRRGQEARLRCSPMKGHSHVYWYRQLPEEGLKFMVYLQKENIIDESGMPKERFSAEFPKEGPSILRIQQVVRGDSAAYFCASSPAPSSYNEQFFGPGTRLTVL.

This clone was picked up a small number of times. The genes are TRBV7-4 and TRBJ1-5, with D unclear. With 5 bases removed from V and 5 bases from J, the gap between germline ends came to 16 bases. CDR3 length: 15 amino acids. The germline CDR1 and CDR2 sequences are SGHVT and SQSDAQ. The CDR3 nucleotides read TGTGCCAGCAGCCCGCCTGCGAAGACGGATCAGCCCCAGCATTTT. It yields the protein CASSPPAKTDQPQHF.

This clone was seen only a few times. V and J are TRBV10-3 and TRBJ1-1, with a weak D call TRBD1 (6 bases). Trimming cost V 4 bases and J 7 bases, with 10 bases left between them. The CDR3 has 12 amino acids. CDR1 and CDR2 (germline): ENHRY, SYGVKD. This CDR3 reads CAISAQTGEAFF. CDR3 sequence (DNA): TGTGCCATCAGTGCCCAGACAGGTGAAGCTTTCTTT.

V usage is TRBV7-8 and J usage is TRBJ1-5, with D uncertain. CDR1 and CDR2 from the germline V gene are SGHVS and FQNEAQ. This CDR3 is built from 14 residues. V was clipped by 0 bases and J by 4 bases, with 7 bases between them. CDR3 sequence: CASSLAEQNQPQHF. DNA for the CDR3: TGTGCCAGCAGCTTAGCTGAACAGAATCAGCCCCAGCATTTT. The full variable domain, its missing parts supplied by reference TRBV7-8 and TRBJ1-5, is GAGVSQSPRYKVAKRGQDVALRCDPISGHVSLFWYQQALGQGPEFLTYFQNEAQLDKSGLPSDRFFAERPEGSVSTLKIQRTQQEDSAVYLCASSLAEQNQPQHFGDGTRLSIL.

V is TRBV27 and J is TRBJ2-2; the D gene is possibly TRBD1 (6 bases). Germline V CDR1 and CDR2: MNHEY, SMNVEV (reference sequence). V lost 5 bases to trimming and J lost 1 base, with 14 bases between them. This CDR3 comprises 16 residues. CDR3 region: CASSPWGRRNTGELFF. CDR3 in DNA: TGTGCCAGCAGTCCATGGGGGCGGAGGAACACCGGGGAGCTGTTTTTT.

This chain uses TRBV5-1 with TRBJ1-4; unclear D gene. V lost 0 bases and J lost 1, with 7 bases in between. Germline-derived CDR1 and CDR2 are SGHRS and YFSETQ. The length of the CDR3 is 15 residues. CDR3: CASSLDVGTNEKLFF. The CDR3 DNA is TGCGCCAGCAGCTTGGACGTCGGAACTAATGAAAAACTGTTTTTT.

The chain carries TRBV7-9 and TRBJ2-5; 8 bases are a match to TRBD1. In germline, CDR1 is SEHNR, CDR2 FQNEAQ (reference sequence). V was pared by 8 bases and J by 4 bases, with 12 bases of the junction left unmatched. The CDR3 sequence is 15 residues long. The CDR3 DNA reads TGTGCCAGCTCTCTGGTGGCAGGGGGCCGAGAGACCCAGTACTTC. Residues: CASSLVAGGRETQYF.